The entry that follows covers one TCR beta chain sequence. Original data processing: Cell counts per sample came from amplifying reference gene primers. Assay: immunoSEQ multiplex PCR; the TCRdb copy retains only in-frame clones and omits some. Clone size and V and J calls were adopted from that table, with D and trimming inferred from the DNA. This sample has 380,000 or so clones, with 80% to 90% found just once. The data are from a study of blood T cell repertoires in COVID-19. V lost 3 bases and J lost 4; bases outside the gene matches: 9. This CDR3 spans 18 amino acids. Germline CDR1 is SGHDT and CDR2 is YYEEEE. Seattle patients were enrolled during active infection and followed longitudinally.

The clonotype originates from a woman between 55 and 75 years old with COVID-19, enrolled during active disease. This chain connects TRBV5-6 to TRBJ2-2, with TRBD2 matching 13 bases. Sequencing was done on a sample of peripheral blood. The CDR3 DNA is TGTGCCAGCAGCTCCTTCGGACTAGCGGGGGATTCCACCGGGGAGCTGTTTTTT. This encodes CASSSFGLAGDSTGELFF.